This T cell receptor beta chain was sequenced in a study of cytomegalovirus exposure and HLA in healthy donors. In the study overall: Findings of an earlier analysis included under 140 million unique TCR beta sequences from about 180 million T cells.

The PCR made use of 60 Vbeta and 13 Jbeta primers. TCRdb's copy holds only in-frame clones and misses some; the assay was immunoSEQ multiplex PCR. Among fewer than 150,000 clones listed, roughly 80% were seen once. V gave up 8 bases and J gave up 11 bases, with 22 bases separating them. The CDR3 extends over 14 amino acids. Germline V lookup: CDR1 SNHLY, CDR2 FYNNEI. J is TRBJ1-5 and V is TRBV2, with no clear D. The TCR was taken from a female donor in good health and CMV-seropositive. Sequencing used PBMCs. In DNA, the CDR3 is TGTGCCAGCGGGAGTGGCGGGGTCTACTCGACCCAGCATTTT. Amino acid sequence: CASGSGGVYSTQHF.